These 22 T cell receptor beta chains share one sample of origin, sequenced in a study of blood T cell repertoires in COVID-19. Clones were read by immunoSEQ multiplex PCR, and TCRdb kept only the in-frame ones, dropping some. The sample yields about 240,000 clones, 86% seen once. Sequenced input: peripheral blood. These receptors all stem from a woman aged 50 to 60 with COVID-19, enrolled during active disease.

The chain recombines TRBV5-1 with TRBJ1-1, with D possibly matching TRBD1 (6 bases). The V and J ends lost 0 bases and 4 bases respectively, with 19 bases between them. This CDR3 is 17 amino acids long. Germline lookup yields CDR1 SGHRS and CDR2 YFSETQ. CDR3 sequence: CASSLEVLGAGGTEAFF. CDR3 DNA: TGCGCCAGCAGCTTGGAGGTGTTGGGGGCTGGCGGCACTGAAGCTTTCTTT.

This rearrangement joins TRBV29-1 to TRBJ1-1; 8 bases agree with TRBD1. There are 12 residues in the CDR3. With V trimmed by 6 bases and J by 6 bases, 6 bases remained unmatched. Germline assignment: CDR1 SQVTM and CDR2 ANQGSEA. The chain's CDR3 is CSVEGRGPEAFF. CDR3 bases: TGCAGCGTCGAGGGCAGGGGGCCTGAAGCTTTCTTT.

The chain links TRBV5-4 to TRBJ1-2; D is possibly TRBD1 (6 bases). The germline V and J ends were trimmed by 0 bases and 3 bases, with 15 bases remaining between them. CDR3 length: 16 amino acids. CDR1 is SGHNT, CDR2 YYREEE, per germline (reference sequence). As DNA, the CDR3 is TGTGCCAGCAGCTTGGGGCCGACAGGCTTGGACTATGGCTACACCTTC. Its protein product is CASSLGPTGLDYGYTF.

The genes are TRBV7-6 and TRBJ1-5; 8 bases map to TRBD1. Germline CDR1 SGHVS, CDR2 FNYEAQ. The CDR3 sequence is 14 residues long. The junction had 4 bases not matched to a gene; V was cut back by 2 bases and J by 7 bases. CDR3 amino acids: CASSLHRGAQPQHF. CDR3 bases: TGTGCCAGCAGCTTACACAGGGGGGCCCAGCCCCAGCATTTT.

J is TRBJ1-3 and V is TRBV19; a possible D gene is TRBD1 (5 bases). The CDR3 loop spans 16 amino acids. Germline CDR1 is LNHDA and CDR2 is SQIVND (reference sequence). The V end lost 8 bases, the J end lost 1 base, and 18 bases lay between the germline ends. CDR3 coding DNA: TGTGCCAGTTGGGATGGATCCGGGGGATCTGGAAACACCATATATTTT. Protein: CASWDGSGGSGNTIYF.

This clone appeared a single time. The genes are TRBV10-2 and TRBJ2-3; 8 nucleotides match TRBD2. The CDR3 covers 14 residues. V was clipped by 5 bases and J by 4 bases; unmatched bases: 5. Looked up from germline, CDR1 is WSHSY and CDR2 is SAAADI. The CDR3 spells CASSLRGGPDTQYF. For the CDR3, the DNA is TGCGCCAGCAGTCTTCGGGGGGGCCCAGATACGCAGTATTTT.

This clone was picked up one time. The chain recombines TRBV6-5 with TRBJ2-2, with 7 nucleotides matching TRBD1. Germline V gives CDR1 MNHEY, CDR2 SVGAGI. J was trimmed by 6 bases and V by 6 bases; bases with no gene match: 10. This CDR3 has 15 amino acids. This chain's CDR3 is CASRRDRQGPGELFF. For the CDR3, the DNA is TGTGCCAGCAGAAGGGACAGACAGGGACCCGGGGAGCTGTTTTTT.

The V gene is TRBV27, the J gene TRBJ1-1; D may be TRBD1 (6 bases). Germline values: CDR1 MNHEY, CDR2 SMNVEV (reference sequence). The CDR3 spans 15 residues. V lost 7 bases and J lost 0, with 15 bases in between. The CDR3 protein is CASTLQGPMNTEAFF. For the CDR3, the DNA is TGTGCCAGCACCCTACAGGGCCCAATGAACACTGAAGCTTTCTTT.

This chain uses TRBV30 with TRBJ1-6; no definite D call. This CDR3 contains 14 residues. Per the germline V gene, CDR1 is GTSNPN and CDR2 is SVGIG (reference sequence). Trimming removed 1 base at V and 6 bases at J, with 10 bases between. This CDR3 reads CAWSEGVTNSPLHF. The CDR3 DNA reads TGTGCCTGGAGTGAGGGAGTTACTAATTCACCCCTCCACTTT.

This clone was recorded once. This chain joins TRBV18 and TRBJ2-7, with 9 positions matching TRBD1. This CDR3 spans 13 amino acids. CDR1 is KGHSH and CDR2 is LQKENI in the germline V gene. V was pared by 3 bases and J by 6 bases, with 3 bases of the junction left unmatched. The CDR3 protein is CASSPTGGSEQYV. The CDR3 DNA reads as TGTGCCAGCTCACCTACAGGGGGCTCCGAGCAGTACGTC.

The chain links TRBV18 to TRBJ2-7, with unresolved D. Germline loops: CDR1 KGHSH, CDR2 LQKENI. The CDR3 consists of 12 residues. With 3 bases removed from V and 2 bases from J, the gap between germline ends came to 5 bases. CDR3 in DNA: TGTGCCAGCTCACCCACACCCTACGAGCAGTACTTC. Amino acid sequence: CASSPTPYEQYF.

This chain uses TRBV9 with TRBJ2-3, with 7 bases fitting TRBD2. The CDR3 has 16 amino acids. Germline V gene lookup returns CDR1 SGDLS and CDR2 YYNGEE. Unmatched junction bases numbered 5, after V lost 0 bases and J lost 1 base. The CDR3 loop is CASSVGQGGGTDTQYF. The DNA for the CDR3 is TGTGCCAGCAGCGTAGGGCAGGGAGGGGGCACAGATACGCAGTATTTT.

CDR3 in DNA: TGTGCCAGCAGCGTAGATCGACAGGCCGGTGAAGCTTTCTTT. Amino acid sequence: CASSVDRQAGEAFF. J is TRBJ1-1 and V is TRBV9; possible D gene TRBD1, 6 bases. V was trimmed by 0 bases and J by 7 bases, leaving 13 bases between them. Germline V gene lookup returns CDR1 SGDLS and CDR2 YYNGEE. This CDR3 is built from 14 residues.

V and J are TRBV5-5 and TRBJ2-7, with D possibly matching TRBD2 (6 bases). V was shortened by 5 bases and J by 3 bases, with 27 bases between the two germline ends. Germline V gene lookup returns CDR1 SGHKS and CDR2 YYEKEE (reference sequence). The CDR3 covers 18 residues. The CDR3 nucleotides read TGTGCCAGCAGTTTATTGGGGGGTAGCCCCCCTGGGGGCTACGAGCAGTACGTC. This gives the protein CASSLLGGSPPGGYEQYV.

This chain uses TRBV28 with TRBJ2-2, with a tentative D call TRBD1 (6 bases). Germline V gene sequence: CDR1 MDHEN, CDR2 SYDVKM. The V end was cut by 1 base, the J end by 2 bases, with 14 bases between. CDR3 size: 17 residues. The DNA of the CDR3 is TGTGCCAGCAGTTTATTCGTTTTCGGGACAAACACCGGGGAGCTGTTTTTT. Translated, it gives CASSLFVFGTNTGELFF.

V gene TRBV19 combines with J gene TRBJ2-3; the match to TRBD2 covers 9 bases. The germline V gene encodes CDR1 LNHDA and CDR2 SQIVND (reference sequence). V shed 8 bases and J 1 base; nucleotides not matched to a gene: 7. This CDR3 is built from 15 residues. As DNA, the CDR3 is TGTGCCAGTGGATTGATAGCGGGGGGCACAGATACGCAGTATTTT. Translating it yields CASGLIAGGTDTQYF.

Written as DNA, the CDR3 is TGTGCCAGCAGCTCCGTTGACAGGTTAGGTGATGGCTACACCTTC. Residues: CASSSVDRLGDGYTF. The V gene is TRBV6-2 or TRBV6-3, the J gene TRBJ1-2; D is possibly TRBD1 (6 bases). Per germline, CDR1 MNHEY and CDR2 SVGEGT. The CDR3 sequence is 15 residues long. V gave up 6 bases and J gave up 6 bases, with 20 bases separating them.

The CDR3 DNA reads TGTGCCAGCAGGCCACTATACAGGGGGCGCTTAAATGAGCAGTTCTTC. Protein sequence: CASRPLYRGRLNEQFF. The J gene is TRBJ2-1, the V gene TRBV27, with 9 positions matching TRBD1. The V gene end was trimmed by 6 bases and the J gene end by 7 bases; junction bases not matched to a gene: 13. The CDR3 has 16 residues. CDR1 and CDR2 from the germline V gene are MNHEY and SMNVEV (reference sequence).

This clone was recorded once. The chain employs TRBV6-5 and TRBJ1-6; D gene uncertain. Germline assignment: CDR1 MNHEY and CDR2 SVGAGI. Trimming removed 6 bases at V and 10 bases at J, with 13 bases between. CDR3 size: 13 residues. CDR3 sequence: CASSSAVRSPLHF. The CDR3 DNA sequence: TGTGCCAGCAGCTCCGCGGTCCGGTCACCCCTCCACTTT.

Details on this clone: Other nucleotide sequences in the sample specify the same CDR3. The chain is built from TRBV19 and TRBJ2-1, with TRBD1 identical over 10 bases. The V gene end was trimmed by 11 bases and the J gene end by 8 bases; junction bases not matched to a gene: 9. The CDR3 runs to 13 residues. Germline V gives CDR1 LNHDA, CDR2 SQIVND (reference sequence). The CDR3 bases are TGTGCCTCCTCGTGGGGGACAGGGGATGAGCAGTTCTTC. It specifies CASSWGTGDEQFF. The entire variable domain, with the rest obtained from reference TRBV19 and TRBJ2-1, is as follows: DGGITQSPKYLFRKEGQNVTLSCEQNLNHDAMYWYRQDPGQGLRLIYYSQIVNDFQKGDIAEGYSVSREKKESFPLTVTSAQKNPTAFYLCASSWGTGDEQFFGPGTRLTVL.

Only one count was recorded for this clone. In DNA, the CDR3 is TGTGCCAGCACCCGCGGAGCGGGGGGGCGGGAGACCCAGTACTTC. Its protein product is CASTRGAGGRETQYF. The chain joins TRBV11-2 to TRBJ2-5, with 10 bases matching TRBD2. The V segment lost 7 bases and the J segment 5 bases; nucleotides outside the gene matches: 10. This CDR3 is 15 amino acids long. Germline values: CDR1 SGHAT, CDR2 FQNNGV.

With respect to this clone: The junction differs from germline at one of its ends, possibly a read error. The genes are TRBV6-5 and TRBJ2-5, with 8 bases lining up with TRBD1. CDR3 length equals 11 residues. Germline V lookup: CDR1 MNHEY, CDR2 SVGAGI. The CDR3: CASGVGQGQDF. The DNA of the CDR3 is TGTGCCAGCGGAGTCGGACAGGGTCAAGACTTC.